Listed below are T cell receptor beta chains from one sample, sequenced in a study of T cell responses to AZD1222 COVID-19 vaccine. TCRdb's copy holds only in-frame clones and misses some; the assay was immunoSEQ multiplex PCR. Among 140,000 to 150,000 clones listed, around 92% were seen once. The material was peripheral blood, obtained 28 days after the second AZD1222 dose. The receptors here all came from an adult who received the AZD1222 COVID-19 vaccine. Both conserved end residues are part of each CDR3. Fields, in order: CDR3 protein, CDR3 DNA, clone size, D gene, J gene, CDR3 length, V gene. A D gene is named only where the DNA matches it firmly. Not every row has a clone size; where given, it reads once, few, many or a size class.

cdr3_aa: CASSQGVYQPQHF; cdr3_nt: TGCGCCAGCAGCCAAGGCGTATACCAGCCCCAGCATTTT; clone_size: -; d_call: -; j_call: TRBJ1-5; cdr3_length: 13; v_call: TRBV4-3
cdr3_aa: CASRGRVNEKLFF; cdr3_nt: TGTGCCTCCCGCGGCAGGGTGAATGAAAAACTGTTTTTT; clone_size: -; d_call: -; j_call: TRBJ1-4; cdr3_length: 13; v_call: TRBV6-5
cdr3_aa: CATRHNEQYF; cdr3_nt: TGTGCCACACGGCATAATGAGCAGTACTTC; clone_size: -; d_call: -; j_call: TRBJ2-7; cdr3_length: 10; v_call: TRBV10-3
cdr3_aa: CATSRGGGTKIYNEQFF; cdr3_nt: TGTGCCACCAGCAGAGGTGGAGGGACAAAGATATACAATGAGCAGTTCTTC; clone_size: -; d_call: -; j_call: TRBJ2-1; cdr3_length: 17; v_call: TRBV15
cdr3_aa: CASSYSMYLGELFF; cdr3_nt: TGTGCCAGCAGTTACTCGATGTACCTCGGGGAGCTGTTTTTT; clone_size: -; d_call: -; j_call: TRBJ2-2; cdr3_length: 14; v_call: TRBV6-5
cdr3_aa: CASSFRQGPYEQYF; cdr3_nt: TGTGCCAGCAGCTTTCGCCAGGGGCCCTACGAGCAGTACTTC; clone_size: once; d_call: -; j_call: TRBJ2-7; cdr3_length: 14; v_call: TRBV7-8
cdr3_aa: CASSQEGQFNEQFF; cdr3_nt: TGCGCCAGCAGCCAAGAGGGGCAGTTCAATGAGCAGTTCTTC; clone_size: -; d_call: -; j_call: TRBJ2-1; cdr3_length: 14; v_call: TRBV4-3
cdr3_aa: CSAIEGWGYGYTF; cdr3_nt: TGCAGTGCTATTGAAGGGTGGGGCTATGGCTACACCTTC; clone_size: -; d_call: -; j_call: TRBJ1-2; cdr3_length: 13; v_call: TRBV20-1
cdr3_aa: CAWSRGTGNQPQHF; cdr3_nt: TGTGCCTGGAGTCGTGGGACAGGGAATCAGCCCCAGCATTTT; clone_size: -; d_call: TRBD1; j_call: TRBJ1-5; cdr3_length: 14; v_call: TRBV30
cdr3_aa: CASSLGLSYEQYF; cdr3_nt: TGTGCCAGCAGCCTCGGACTCTCCTACGAGCAGTACTTC; clone_size: -; d_call: -; j_call: TRBJ2-7; cdr3_length: 13; v_call: TRBV3-1/TRBV3-2
cdr3_aa: CAIRKESGGYNEQFF; cdr3_nt: TGTGCCATCAGGAAAGAGTCAGGGGGATACAATGAGCAGTTCTTC; clone_size: -; d_call: TRBD1; j_call: TRBJ2-1; cdr3_length: 15; v_call: TRBV10-3
cdr3_aa: CASSPHSEAFF; cdr3_nt: TGTGCCAGCAGCCCTCATTCTGAAGCTTTCTTT; clone_size: -; d_call: -; j_call: TRBJ1-1; cdr3_length: 11; v_call: TRBV7-2
cdr3_aa: CASSIVGTLNLGYSNQPQHF; cdr3_nt: TGTGCCAGTAGTATAGTCGGGACGCTAAACCTAGGCTATAGCAATCAGCCCCAGCATTTT; clone_size: -; d_call: -; j_call: TRBJ1-5; cdr3_length: 20; v_call: TRBV19
cdr3_aa: CASSAGRGDTQYF; cdr3_nt: TGTGCCAGCAGCGCGGGCAGGGGGGATACGCAGTATTTT; clone_size: -; d_call: TRBD1; j_call: TRBJ2-3; cdr3_length: 13; v_call: TRBV9
cdr3_aa: CASSQLQNTIYF; cdr3_nt: TGTGCCAGCAGCCAACTTCAAAACACCATATATTTT; clone_size: -; d_call: -; j_call: TRBJ1-3; cdr3_length: 12; v_call: TRBV3-1/TRBV3-2
cdr3_aa: CASSLEVNSPLHF; cdr3_nt: TGCGCCAGCAGCTTGGAAGTGAATTCACCCCTCCACTTT; clone_size: -; d_call: -; j_call: TRBJ1-6; cdr3_length: 13; v_call: TRBV5-1
cdr3_aa: CASSREGVWNTEAFF; cdr3_nt: TGTGCCAGCAGCCGTGAGGGCGTCTGGAACACTGAAGCTTTCTTT; clone_size: -; d_call: -; j_call: TRBJ1-1; cdr3_length: 15; v_call: TRBV9
cdr3_aa: CASSLVARTGGGDTQYF; cdr3_nt: TGTGCCAGCAGCTTAGTAGCCCGGACAGGGGGTGGAGATACGCAGTATTTT; clone_size: -; d_call: TRBD1; j_call: TRBJ2-3; cdr3_length: 17; v_call: TRBV7-2
cdr3_aa: CASSPRTGTYEQYF; cdr3_nt: TGTGCCAGCTCACCACGGACAGGGACCTACGAGCAGTACTTC; clone_size: -; d_call: TRBD1; j_call: TRBJ2-7; cdr3_length: 14; v_call: TRBV18
cdr3_aa: CASRPTGVNTEAFF; cdr3_nt: TGTGCCAGTAGGCCGACAGGGGTGAACACTGAAGCTTTCTTT; clone_size: -; d_call: TRBD1; j_call: TRBJ1-1; cdr3_length: 14; v_call: TRBV19
cdr3_aa: CASSQRQGRITNEKLFF; cdr3_nt: TGTGCCAGCAGCCAAAGACAGGGAAGGATAACTAATGAAAAACTGTTTTTT; clone_size: -; d_call: TRBD1; j_call: TRBJ1-4; cdr3_length: 17; v_call: TRBV27
cdr3_aa: CAWTRDRGSNEQYF; cdr3_nt: TGTGCCTGGACCCGGGACAGGGGGTCTAACGAGCAGTACTTC; clone_size: -; d_call: TRBD1; j_call: TRBJ2-7; cdr3_length: 14; v_call: TRBV30
cdr3_aa: CASSVGVSGSDEQYF; cdr3_nt: TGTGCCAGCAGCGTAGGGGTTAGCGGGAGCGACGAGCAGTACTTC; clone_size: -; d_call: TRBD2; j_call: TRBJ2-7; cdr3_length: 15; v_call: TRBV9
cdr3_aa: CASSPDGVNTEAFF; cdr3_nt: TGTGCCAGCAGCCCGGACGGGGTGAACACTGAAGCTTTCTTT; clone_size: -; d_call: -; j_call: TRBJ1-1; cdr3_length: 14; v_call: TRBV7-9
cdr3_aa: CASSRKQGPDTQYF; cdr3_nt: TGTGCCAGCAGCCGAAAGCAGGGCCCAGATACGCAGTATTTT; clone_size: -; d_call: -; j_call: TRBJ2-3; cdr3_length: 14; v_call: TRBV3-1/TRBV3-2
cdr3_aa: CASSIRSNADRGQQPQHF; cdr3_nt: TGTGCCAGTAGTATTAGGTCCAATGCCGACAGGGGACAGCAGCCCCAGCATTTT; clone_size: -; d_call: TRBD1; j_call: TRBJ1-5; cdr3_length: 18; v_call: TRBV19
cdr3_aa: CASSQADREPGYTF; cdr3_nt: TGTGCCAGCAGCCAAGCGGACAGGGAGCCTGGCTACACCTTC; clone_size: -; d_call: TRBD1; j_call: TRBJ1-2; cdr3_length: 14; v_call: TRBV3-1/TRBV3-2
cdr3_aa: CASSFRGRRTGELFF; cdr3_nt: TGCGCCAGCAGCTTCAGGGGGCGCAGAACCGGGGAGCTGTTTTTT; clone_size: -; d_call: TRBD1; j_call: TRBJ2-2; cdr3_length: 15; v_call: TRBV5-1
cdr3_aa: CASSLRADGTQYF; cdr3_nt: TGTGCCAGCAGCTTGCGGGCAGATGGGACCCAGTACTTC; clone_size: -; d_call: -; j_call: TRBJ2-5; cdr3_length: 13; v_call: TRBV5-5
cdr3_aa: CASNSQGALQPQHF; cdr3_nt: TGTGCCAGCAATTCCCAGGGGGCGTTGCAGCCCCAGCATTTT; clone_size: -; d_call: TRBD1; j_call: TRBJ1-5; cdr3_length: 14; v_call: TRBV28
cdr3_aa: CSASVAGPSYEQYF; cdr3_nt: TGCAGTGCTAGTGTAGCGGGACCCTCCTACGAGCAGTACTTC; clone_size: -; d_call: TRBD2; j_call: TRBJ2-7; cdr3_length: 14; v_call: TRBV20-1
cdr3_aa: CASSSQGFQPQHF; cdr3_nt: TGTGCCAGCTCGTCACAGGGTTTCCAGCCCCAGCATTTT; clone_size: -; d_call: -; j_call: TRBJ1-5; cdr3_length: 13; v_call: TRBV18
cdr3_aa: CASNSVGETTNEKLFF; cdr3_nt: TGTGCCAGCAATTCGGTGGGGGAAACAACTAATGAAAAACTGTTTTTT; clone_size: -; d_call: -; j_call: TRBJ1-4; cdr3_length: 16; v_call: TRBV28